A single T cell receptor beta chain is shown here with its context. The antigen is not known. The data were obtained in a study of shared clonotypes between healthy human individuals. CD8 cells regarded as naive lacked CD45RO, were positively chosen for CCR7, and omitted terminally differentiated effector memory CD45RA+ cells. The donors, healthy adults who were HIV-negative, had experienced no recent acute infections or vaccinations. Study-level findings and limits: The small donor group covered limited genetic and exposure diversity.

The V end was cut by 4 bases, the J end by 5 bases, with 17 bases between. Germline V gene lookup returns CDR1 SEHNR and CDR2 FQNEAQ (reference sequence). This CDR3 is 15 amino acids long. When replicate PCRs were run on sorted subsets, they used about 200 ng DNA, approximately 33,000 T cell genomes. Using immunoSEQ multiplex PCR, the repertoire was profiled, and TCRdb retains in-frame clones only, with some absent. The sample lists roughly 890,000 clones, approximately 92% seen once, with less than 25% in the top ten. The chain links TRBV7-9 to TRBJ1-2; possible D gene TRBD1, 5 bases. The specimen sequenced was naive CD8+ T cells sorted from blood. The source is a man under 40 in good health. DNA of the CDR3: TGTGCCAGCAGCTCCCTAGGGGAAGGGAGGTATGGCTACACCTTC. It codes for CASSSLGEGRYGYTF.